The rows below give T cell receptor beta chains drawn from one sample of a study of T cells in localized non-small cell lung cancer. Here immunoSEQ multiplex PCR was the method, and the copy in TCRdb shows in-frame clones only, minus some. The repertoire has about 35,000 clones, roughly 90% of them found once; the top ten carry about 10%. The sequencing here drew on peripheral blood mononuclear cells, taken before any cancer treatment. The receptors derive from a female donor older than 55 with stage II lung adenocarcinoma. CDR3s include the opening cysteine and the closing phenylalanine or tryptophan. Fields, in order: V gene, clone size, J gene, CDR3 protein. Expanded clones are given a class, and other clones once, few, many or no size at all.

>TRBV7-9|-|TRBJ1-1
CASSLTLNTEAFF
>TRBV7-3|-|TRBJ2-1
CASSSRQGRGEQFF
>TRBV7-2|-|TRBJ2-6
CATLPTPGANVLTF
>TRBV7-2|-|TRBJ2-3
CASSLVGLAGAPDTQYF
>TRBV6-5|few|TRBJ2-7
CASSYSPGASIEQYF
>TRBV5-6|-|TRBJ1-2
CASSPLGGSDGYTF
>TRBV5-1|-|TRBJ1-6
CASRFDRGRSYNSPLHF
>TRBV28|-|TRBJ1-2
CASSPLDITNYGYTF
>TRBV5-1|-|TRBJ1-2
CASSPGTPYGYTF
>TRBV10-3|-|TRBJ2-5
CAISESTGGETQYF
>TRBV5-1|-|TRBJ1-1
CASSLGSTRPTEAFF
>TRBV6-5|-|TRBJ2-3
CASSYLSGSSTDTQYF
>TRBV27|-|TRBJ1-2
CASSLTIGSNYGYTF
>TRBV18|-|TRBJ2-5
CASSPPTGTQETQYF
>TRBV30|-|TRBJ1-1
CAWTPPGQDSGAFF
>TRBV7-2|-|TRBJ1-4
CASSSSQGASWGKLFF
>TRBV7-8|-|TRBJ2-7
CASSIPGHTYEQYF
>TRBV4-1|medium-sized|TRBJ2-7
CASSQETGGINEQYF
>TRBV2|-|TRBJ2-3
CASFVGTSSTDTQYF
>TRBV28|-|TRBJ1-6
CASRKTGGNSYNNSPLHF
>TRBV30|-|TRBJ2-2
CACPPALPNTGELFF
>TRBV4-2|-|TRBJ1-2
CASSHGDRGSYGYTF
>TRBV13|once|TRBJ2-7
CASSLGRLYEQYF
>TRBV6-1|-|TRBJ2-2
CASSEGRHLNTGELFF
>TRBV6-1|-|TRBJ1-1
CASSVGDVNTEAFF
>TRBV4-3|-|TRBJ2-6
CASSPGRISGANVLTF
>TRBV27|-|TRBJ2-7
CASSLWQDPSPYEQYF